This is a list of T cell receptor beta chains from one sample in a study of blood T cells in healthy people across ages. TCRdb used MiXCR to reprocess the 5' RACE reads, holding one entry per CDR3 protein. The table records hundreds of thousands of distinct CDR3 sequences, about 52% of them present only once. Material for sequencing was blood. The receptors were sampled from a woman aged 55-70 years in good health. CDR3s include the opening cysteine and the closing phenylalanine or tryptophan. The D gene is left open where the match is weak. Clone size is given for some rows only: seen once, a few or many times, or a class if the clone is expanded.

clone size,J gene,V gene,D gene,CDR3 DNA,CDR3 protein
few,TRBJ2-1,TRBV3-1,-,TGTGCCAGCAGCCAAGATGCCGCGAATGAGCAGTTCTTC,CASSQDAANEQFF
once,TRBJ2-5,TRBV5-1,-,TGCGCCAGCAGCGTATCAGGGTCGGAGACCCAGTACTTC,CASSVSGSETQYF
few,TRBJ2-7,TRBV20-1,-,TGCAGTGCTAGAGTAAGGGAGGTTTTGGGCGAGCAGTACTTC,CSARVREVLGEQYF
-,TRBJ2-1,TRBV7-2,-,TGTGCCAGCAGCTACAACCCAGGGAGTGAGCAGTTCTTC,CASSYNPGSEQFF
few,TRBJ1-4,TRBV20-1,-,TGCAGTGCGGGGGCTCATGAAAAACTGTTTTTT,CSAGAHEKLFF
few,TRBJ2-7,TRBV20-1,-,TGCAGTGCTAGTGAGCAAATTAGCTACGAGCAGTACTTC,CSASEQISYEQYF
-,TRBJ2-1,TRBV2,-,TGTGCCAGCAGGCTCATCCAGGGGTCGCGTCACAATGAGCAGTTCTTC,CASRLIQGSRHNEQFF
-,TRBJ2-6,TRBV4-2,-,TGTGCCAGCAGCCAAGATCCGAGTGGCGGGGCCAACGTCCTGACTTTC,CASSQDPSGGANVLTF
once,TRBJ2-1,TRBV4-3,-,TGCGCCAGCAGCCAAGCTTGGAGGCAGGGATACAATGAGCAGTTCTTC,CASSQAWRQGYNEQFF
-,TRBJ2-1,TRBV3-1,-,TGTGCCAGCAGCCAAGACGGAGGGTCGTATGAGCAGTTCTTC,CASSQDGGSYEQFF
-,TRBJ1-1,TRBV27,-,TGTGCCAGCAGTAAACAGGGATTTAGAAGTATGAACACTGAAGCTTTCTTT,CASSKQGFRSMNTEAFF
-,TRBJ2-3,TRBV7-9,TRBD1,TGTGCCAGCAGCGCGGGACAGGGCGCTAGCACAGATACGCAGTATTTT,CASSAGQGASTDTQYF
-,TRBJ1-1,TRBV20-1,TRBD1,TGCAGTGCTAGGTTATACAGGGGGCGCCCGGTCATGAACACTGAAGCTTTCTTT,CSARLYRGRPVMNTEAFF
-,TRBJ1-2,TRBV27,TRBD1,TGTGCCAGCAGTCCGCTCCGGGACAGGGTTGGTGGCTACACCTTC,CASSPLRDRVGGYTF
-,TRBJ2-4,TRBV3-1,-,TGTGCCAGCAGCCAAATGACCAAAAACATTCAGTACTTC,CASSQMTKNIQYF
many,TRBJ2-3,TRBV29-1,-,TGCAGCGTCCCCGGGCTTCCCACAGATACGCAGTATTTT,CSVPGLPTDTQYF
-,TRBJ1-2,TRBV30,-,TGTGCCTGGAGTGCCTCAGGTGGCTACACCTTC,CAWSASGGYTF
once,TRBJ2-7,TRBV10-3,-,TGTGCCATCAGTCCCCCCGGGGTGTCCTACAATGAGCAGTACTTC,CAISPPGVSYNEQYF
-,TRBJ2-3,TRBV11-3,TRBD2,TGTGCCAGCAGCTTAAGCGGGAGGGCCTTAGTCCCAGATACGCAGTATTTT,CASSLSGRALVPDTQYF
-,TRBJ2-6,TRBV2,-,TGTGCCAGCAGTGAACCGGCTGTGGGGGCCAACGTCCTGACTTTC,CASSEPAVGANVLTF
-,TRBJ2-3,TRBV24-1,TRBD1,TGTGCCACCAGTGATACGGGACAGGGGGCAGATACGCAGTATTTT,CATSDTGQGADTQYF
-,TRBJ1-1,TRBV7-2,TRBD1,TGTGCCAGCAGCACCTACAGGGGGCGAACTGAAGCTTTCTTT,CASSTYRGRTEAFF
-,TRBJ2-1,TRBV20-1,-,TGCAGTGCTCTGCCGGGGCCGGTCTCCTACAATGAGCAGTTCTTC,CSALPGPVSYNEQFF
few,TRBJ2-7,TRBV10-3,TRBD2,TGTGCCATCAGTAGACTAGCGGGTCCCTACGAGCAGTACTTC,CAISRLAGPYEQYF
-,TRBJ2-5,TRBV28,-,TGTGCCAGCAGTTTATCGCGGACGGGGAGCTCCGAGACCCAGTACTTC,CASSLSRTGSSETQYF
few,TRBJ2-3,TRBV29-1,TRBD2,TGCAGCGTCAGAGCGGGGTTCACAGATACGCAGTATTTT,CSVRAGFTDTQYF
-,TRBJ2-5,TRBV4-2,TRBD2,TGTGCCAGCAGCCAAGATGGGAGGACTAGCGGAGATAGGCAGTACTTC,CASSQDGRTSGDRQYF
many,TRBJ2-5,TRBV7-2,TRBD2,TGTGCCAGCAGCTTGCGGGGGGCGGAGACCCAGTACTTC,CASSLRGAETQYF
many,TRBJ2-5,TRBV7-2,TRBD1,TGTGCCAGCAGCTTATCGGGACAGCACCAAGAGACCCAGTACTTC,CASSLSGQHQETQYF
many,TRBJ2-5,TRBV29-1,-,TGCAGCGAACAGGGGGGGTACCAAGAGACCCAGTACTTC,CSEQGGYQETQYF
few,TRBJ2-7,TRBV7-9,-,TGTGCCAGCAGCTTAAACCGCGGCTTAGCCTACGAGCAGTACTTC,CASSLNRGLAYEQYF
-,TRBJ2-7,TRBV28,-,TGTGCCAGCAGCCCTATGGGGTGGTACGAGCAGTACTTC,CASSPMGWYEQYF
-,TRBJ1-1,TRBV24-1,-,TGTGCCACCAGTGAGAGGGGGGTAAACGCTGAAGCTTTCTTT,CATSERGVNAEAFF
-,TRBJ1-1,TRBV5-1,-,TGCGCCAGCAGCTCGGGCGGGGGCTTGAACACTGAAGCTTTCTTT,CASSSGGGLNTEAFF
-,TRBJ2-7,TRBV11-2,-,TGTGCCAGCAGCGTTTCCGGGACGGGGAGCTCCTACGAGCAGTACTTC,CASSVSGTGSSYEQYF
once,TRBJ2-3,TRBV10-3,TRBD2,TGTGCCATCAGATCCGGGACTAGCGGGGGCCCAGATACGCAGTATTTT,CAIRSGTSGGPDTQYF
-,TRBJ1-2,TRBV6-5,-,TGTGCCAGCAACAGGGCTTCTTATGGCTACACCTTC,CASNRASYGYTF
few,TRBJ2-5,TRBV27,TRBD2,TGTGCCAGCAGATCACTAGCGGGAGGATGGGAGCAGTACTTC,CASRSLAGGWEQYF
-,TRBJ1-5,TRBV7-2,-,TGTGCCAGCAGCAATAGGGTAGGGAATCAGCCCCAGCATTTT,CASSNRVGNQPQHF
few,TRBJ2-7,TRBV6-2/TRBV6-3,-,TGTGCCAGCAGCCAGGGGCGGGAGCAGTACTTC,CASSQGREQYF
once,TRBJ1-5,TRBV28,-,TGTGCCAGCAGTGAAAGCAATCAGCCCCAGCATTTT,CASSESNQPQHF
-,TRBJ2-3,TRBV18,-,TGTGCCAGCTCACCACCGCCCAGATCTAGCACAGATACGCAGTATTTT,CASSPPPRSSTDTQYF
few,TRBJ2-7,TRBV11-2,TRBD1,TGTGCCAGCAGCCTCGACAGGGTTCGGGAGCAGTACTTC,CASSLDRVREQYF
-,TRBJ1-6,TRBV7-9,-,TGTGCCAGCAGTCCTATGGGGTCTGATAATTTACCCCTCCACTTT,CASSPMGSDNLPLHF
-,TRBJ2-2,TRBV29-1,-,TGCAGCGTTGCCCCCCCGACAGGCTTGAACACCGGGGAGCTGTTTTTT,CSVAPPTGLNTGELFF
many,TRBJ2-4,TRBV7-2,TRBD2,TGTGCCAGCAGCTTAGGTCCCGCTAGCGGGAATGAAAACATTCAGTACTTC,CASSLGPASGNENIQYF
-,TRBJ1-1,TRBV3-1,-,TGTGCCAGCAGCCAATCGGGGGGAGAAGCTTTCTTT,CASSQSGGEAFF
-,TRBJ2-3,TRBV28,TRBD2,TGTGCCAGCAGTGCTAGCGGGGTCACAGATACGCAGTATTTT,CASSASGVTDTQYF
few,TRBJ1-2,TRBV7-6,-,TGTGCCAGCAGCCCACGGGTTGGGGGAATGGATGGCTACACCTTC,CASSPRVGGMDGYTF
-,TRBJ2-5,TRBV29-1,-,TGCAGCGTCTCCAATGGTCAAGAGACCCAGTACTTC,CSVSNGQETQYF
-,TRBJ2-7,TRBV20-1,TRBD2,TGCAGTGCTAGAGATCGGGTAGCGGGAGCCGCTGAGCAGTACTTC,CSARDRVAGAAEQYF
-,TRBJ2-7,TRBV6-7,-,TGTGCCAGCAGAAAAATTAGCGCGACCTACGAGCAGTACTTC,CASRKISATYEQYF
-,TRBJ2-3,TRBV9,TRBD2,TGTGCCAGCAGCGAGACTAGCGGGACCCCAGATACGCAGTATTTT,CASSETSGTPDTQYF